This T cell receptor beta chain was captured in a study of blood T cell repertoires in COVID-19. V gave up 7 bases and J gave up 6 bases, with 13 bases separating them. Germline CDR1 is MNHEY and CDR2 is SVGEGT. The CDR3 is 13 amino acids. This clone turned up a few times. Method: immunoSEQ multiplex PCR; TCRdb's copy keeps in-frame clones and lacks some. This table holds some 150,000 clones, around 88% found once. The chain is built from TRBV6-2 or TRBV6-3 and TRBJ1-5; no clear D. This TCR was sampled from a woman in her sixties or seventies with acute or convalescent COVID-19. The sequencing input was peripheral blood. CDR3 bases: TGTGCCAGCACCCCCGGGGTTGGTCAGCCCCAGCATTTT. Its translation is CASTPGVGQPQHF.